This TCR beta chain is drawn from a study of preoperative IRX-2 immunotherapy in early breast cancer. The treatment is: preoperative locoregional IRX-2 cytokine immunotherapy. Samples came from a phase Ib trial of preoperative locoregional IRX-2 cytokine immunotherapy. The data were produced by immunoSEQ multiplex PCR, yet TCRdb's version contains in-frame clones alone and is incomplete. Of tens of thousands of clones listed, approximately 85% are singletons. Looked up from germline, CDR1 is MDHEN and CDR2 is SYDVKM. Deletions cut 8 bases from V and 9 bases from J, with 17 bases between. The CDR3 length is 14 residues. This clone was counted only a few times.

The sequencing used lymph node tissue, collected after IRX-2 immunotherapy. V and J are TRBV28 and TRBJ1-6, with D maybe TRBD1 (6 bases). This receptor was taken from a human donor with breast cancer. The CDR3 region has the DNA TGTGCCAGCCGGGGGGCAGGGAATGGTTCACCCCTCCACTTT. Its translation: CASRGAGNGSPLHF.